This passage covers 31 T cell receptor beta chains from one sample sequenced in a study of T-cell reconstitution after alpha-beta-depleted transplantation in children. Construction of the TCRbeta library involved unique molecular identifiers. TCRdb used MiXCR to reprocess the PCR reads, holding one entry per CDR3 protein. Of a few hundred thousand distinct CDR3 sequences listed, about a tenth were seen once; the top ten hold more than 2%. The starting material was PBMCs from the stem cell graft donor, obtained from the stem cell graft. The receptors were sampled from a human donor who donated a stem cell graft to a child with acute lymphoblastic leukemia.

The V and J genes are TRBV29-1 and TRBJ2-1, with TRBD1 as a possible D gene (6 bases). Germline V gene lookup returns CDR1 SQVTM and CDR2 ANQGSEA. Trimming shortened V by 7 bases and J by 5 bases, and 18 bases separated the two germline ends. The CDR3 length is 14 residues. The CDR3 here is CSARAGQIHNEQFF. The CDR3 bases are TGCAGCGCTAGGGCAGGACAGATCCACAATGAGCAGTTCTTC.

Turning to this clonotype: Being one base from a much bigger clone, this may be a read error. The rearrangement uses TRBV29-1 and TRBJ2-1, with 12 bases fitting TRBD2. The CDR3 spans 16 residues. Germline V gene sequence: CDR1 SQVTM, CDR2 ANQGSEA. V lost 7 bases, J lost 6 bases, and 13 bases stayed unmatched. CDR3 DNA: TGCAGCGCGGAGTCCCACACGACTAGCGGGGGCAATGAGCAGTTCTTC. Protein: CSAESHTTSGGNEQFF.

The rearrangement links TRBV20-1 to TRBJ1-3; D not certain. The CDR3 has 15 residues. CDR1 is DFQATT, CDR2 SNEGSKA, per germline (reference sequence). V lost 0 bases and J 1 base, leaving 10 bases between the germline ends. CDR3: CSARDQADSGNTIYF. CDR3 DNA: TGCAGTGCTAGAGATCAGGCGGATTCTGGAAACACCATATATTTT.

This clonotype appeared a few times. The CDR3 DNA is TGTGCCAGCAGTTACCCCGGGGGGGGCGAGCAGTTCTTC. It specifies CASSYPGGGEQFF. The chain employs TRBV6-2 or TRBV6-3 and TRBJ2-1; 8 bases are shared with TRBD2. CDR1 MNHEY and CDR2 SVGEGT come from the germline V gene. The CDR3 has 13 amino acids. Trimming took 2 bases from V and 10 from J; bases not matched to a gene: 4.

Remarks on this clonotype: The junction does not match germline at one end; this may be a read error. This chain connects TRBV7-2 to TRBJ2-7; D might be TRBD2 (6 bases). In germline, CDR1 is SGHTA, CDR2 FQGNSA. The CDR3 is 13 amino acids. The CDR3 DNA reads TGTGCCAGCAGCCTAGCGTACCGGGACGAGCAGTACTTC. Protein product: CASSLAYRDEQYF.

The count of this clonotype is one. V usage is TRBV7-2 and J usage is TRBJ1-4, with TRBD1 as a possible D gene (5 bases). Germline CDR1 is SGHTA and CDR2 is FQGNSA. This CDR3 contains 15 residues. V was shortened by 5 bases and J by 7 bases, with 17 bases between the two germline ends. CDR3 nucleotides: TGTGCCAGCAGCCCCCGGACATGGCTGGGTGAAAAACTGTTTTTT. It is translated as CASSPRTWLGEKLFF.

This clonotype was seen many times. This sequence joins TRBV27 and TRBJ1-3; D not certain. The CDR3 consists of 13 residues. V was trimmed by 8 bases and J by 4 bases, leaving 12 bases between them. Germline CDR1 MNHEY, CDR2 SMNVEV (reference sequence). CDR3: CASPGEPGNTIYF. CDR3 coding DNA: TGTGCCAGCCCCGGGGAACCCGGAAACACCATATATTTT.

This chain joins TRBV5-1 and TRBJ1-2, with D perhaps matching TRBD1 (6 bases). The CDR3 contains 16 residues. Trimming pared 3 bases from V and 8 bases from J, leaving 23 bases between. CDR1 and CDR2 (germline): SGHRS, YFSETQ. As DNA, the CDR3 is TGCGCCAGCAGCTCCGGTGCGGGACACCTAACGGAGGGCTACACCTTC. Protein: CASSSGAGHLTEGYTF.

Only a few counts were recorded for this clonotype. The V gene is TRBV4-2, the J gene TRBJ2-2; 9 positions match TRBD1. V lost 0 bases and J lost 7; bases outside the gene matches: 12. Germline loops: CDR1 LGHNA, CDR2 YNFKEQ. This CDR3 comprises 18 residues. Here the CDR3 DNA reads TGTGCCAGCAGCCAAGATGGACAGGGGCTCGGCGGGGTCGGGGAGCTGTTTTTT. Residues: CASSQDGQGLGGVGELFF.

V usage is TRBV3-1 and J usage is TRBJ2-7; D call uncertain. Per the germline V gene, CDR1 is LGHDT and CDR2 is YNNKEL (reference sequence). V lost 0 bases to trimming and J lost 0 bases, with 6 bases between them. This CDR3 contains 14 residues. CDR3 region: CASSQEDLSYEQYF. For the CDR3, the DNA is TGTGCCAGCAGCCAAGAGGACCTCTCCTACGAGCAGTACTTC.

In its sample, this clonotype was seen a few times. The rearrangement joins TRBV30 to TRBJ2-7; 9 bases match TRBD1. The CDR3 contains 15 residues. From germline, CDR1 is GTSNPN and CDR2 SVGIG (reference sequence). V shed 2 bases, J shed 5 bases, and the junction held 10 bases outside the gene matches. The CDR3 nucleotides are TGTGCCTGGAGTCCGACCGGGACAGGGAGCCACGAGCAGTACTTC. This gives the protein CAWSPTGTGSHEQYF.

This rearrangement joins TRBV12-3 or TRBV12-4 to TRBJ2-2; 8 positions agree with TRBD2. This CDR3 has 16 residues. The V gene end was trimmed by 6 bases and the J gene end by 1 base; junction bases not matched to a gene: 7. CDR3 in amino acids: CASRSPGLVNTGELFF. CDR3 DNA sequence: TGTGCCAGCAGGTCCCCGGGACTAGTGAACACCGGGGAGCTGTTTTTT.

V gene TRBV5-1 combines with J gene TRBJ2-7; D perhaps matches TRBD2 (5 bases). Germline assignment: CDR1 SGHRS and CDR2 YFSETQ. The germline V and J ends were trimmed by 3 bases and 0 bases, with 16 bases remaining between them. The CDR3 has 16 residues. CDR3 in amino acids: CASSSGLRPLSYEQYF. The DNA for the CDR3 is TGCGCCAGCAGCTCTGGACTGCGTCCCCTCTCCTACGAGCAGTACTTC.

This clonotype was seen ten or more times. The rearrangement uses TRBV5-1 and TRBJ2-1; D is unresolved. CDR1 is SGHRS, CDR2 YFSETQ, per germline. The CDR3 loop spans 15 amino acids. V lost 0 bases, J lost 3 bases, and 10 bases lay in between. The CDR3 is CASSLGVSLYNEQFF. DNA of the CDR3: TGCGCCAGCAGCTTGGGGGTTTCCCTCTACAATGAGCAGTTCTTC.

This clonotype was seen only a few times. The rearrangement joins TRBV2 to TRBJ2-3, with a possible D match to TRBD2 (5 bases). Germline-derived CDR1 and CDR2 are SNHLY and FYNNEI. The CDR3 consists of 15 residues. Deletions cut 3 bases from V and 0 bases from J, with 10 bases between. The CDR3 sequence is CASSESGLSTDTQYF. The CDR3 DNA reads TGTGCCAGCAGTGAGAGCGGCCTTAGCACAGATACGCAGTATTTT. The full variable domain, its missing parts supplied by reference TRBV2 and TRBJ2-3, is EPEVTQTPSHQVTQMGQEVILRCVPISNHLYFYWYRQILGQKVEFLVSFYNNEISEKSEIFDDQFSVERPDGSNFTLKIRSTKLEDSAMYFCASSESGLSTDTQYFGPGTRLTVL.

This clonotype has just one count. Given a much more abundant clone one base away, this may be a read error. The chain couples TRBV12-3 or TRBV12-4 to TRBJ2-3; 8 bases line up with TRBD2. The CDR3 extends over 15 amino acids. The CDR3 bases are TGTGCCAGCAGCCCTAGCGGGTTCAACACAGATACGCGGTATTTT. The encoded protein is CASSPSGFNTDTRYF.

This clonotype occurred a few times. The chain combines TRBV20-1 with TRBJ1-5; 9 positions match TRBD1. V trimming: 6 bases; J trimming: 6 bases; junction bases outside the gene matches: 6. Germline V CDR1 and CDR2: DFQATT, SNEGSKA (reference sequence). This CDR3 spans 13 amino acids. CDR3 coding DNA: TGCAGTGCCTTAAACAGGGGGCTTCAGCCCCAGCATTTT. This gives the protein CSALNRGLQPQHF.

This clonotype occurred many times. The rearrangement uses TRBV20-1 and TRBJ2-5, with 10 bases that match TRBD1. The CDR3 sequence is 14 residues long. From germline, CDR1 is DFQATT and CDR2 SNEGSKA (reference sequence). V lost 3 bases and J lost 5; bases outside the gene matches: 6. The CDR3 here is CSASTTGGRETQYF. As DNA, the CDR3 is TGCAGTGCTAGTACGACAGGGGGCCGTGAGACCCAGTACTTC.

V gene TRBV15 combines with J gene TRBJ2-6, with 9 bases aligning to TRBD2. Germline CDR1 is LNHNV and CDR2 is YYDKDF (reference sequence). CDR3 length: 23 residues. J was trimmed by 0 bases and V by 1 base; bases with no gene match: 19. In nucleotides, the CDR3 is TGTGCCACCAGCAGAGGATTGATCGGGGCCGGGACTAGCTACCTCTCTGGGGCCAACGTCCTGACTTTC. Amino acids: CATSRGLIGAGTSYLSGANVLTF.

This chain connects TRBV6-2 or TRBV6-3 to TRBJ2-1; 8 bases are shared with TRBD2. V lost 2 bases and J lost 3; bases outside the gene matches: 6. CDR1 is MNHEY, CDR2 SVGEGT, per germline. The CDR3 totals 16 residues. CDR3 loop: CASSYGTSIFYNEQFF. The CDR3 coding sequence is TGTGCCAGCAGTTACGGGACTAGTATATTCTACAATGAGCAGTTCTTC.

This clonotype was picked up a small number of times. The V call is TRBV28, the J call TRBJ2-7; weak D call: TRBD2 (5 bases). The CDR3 spans 14 residues. The V end lost 3 bases, the J end lost 2 bases, and 11 bases lay between the germline ends. Per germline, CDR1 MDHEN and CDR2 SYDVKM. The CDR3 DNA is TGTGCCAGCAGTTTCCTCAGCGGACCCTACGAGCAGTACTTC. This codes for CASSFLSGPYEQYF.

This clonotype was detected only a few times. The genes are TRBV7-3 and TRBJ2-1, with 7 nucleotides matching TRBD2. The CDR3 length is 15 residues. Germline trimming cut 1 base from V and 7 bases from J; bases unmatched to any gene: 7. Germline CDR1 and CDR2: SGHTA and FQGTGA. The CDR3, as DNA: TGTGCCAGCAGCTTAATGGGAGCGGGGTTGAATGAGCAGTTCTTC. It codes for CASSLMGAGLNEQFF.

This clonotype was counted ten times or more. The rearrangement uses TRBV7-6 and TRBJ1-4, with D possibly matching TRBD1 (5 bases). Trimming took 1 base from V and 5 from J, leaving 14 bases between them. Germline V gene sequence: CDR1 SGHVS, CDR2 FNYEAQ. The CDR3 has 16 amino acids. CDR3 sequence reads: CASSLGRQSRNEKLFF. As DNA, the CDR3 is TGTGCCAGCAGCTTAGGCCGACAGAGCAGGAATGAAAAACTGTTTTTT.

The chain couples TRBV7-9 to TRBJ2-1; D gene uncertain. Germline lookup yields CDR1 SEHNR and CDR2 FQNEAQ (reference sequence). CDR3 length: 14 residues. Between the trimmed V and J ends, which lost 0 bases and 6 bases, there was a span of 9 bases. Here the CDR3 reads CASSLAYKANEQFF. The CDR3, as DNA: TGTGCCAGCAGCTTAGCGTACAAGGCCAATGAGCAGTTCTTC.

The V call is TRBV27, the J call TRBJ2-2, with 9 positions matching TRBD2. CDR1 and CDR2 from the germline V gene are MNHEY and SMNVEV (reference sequence). This CDR3 spans 17 amino acids. Trimming took 0 bases from V and 7 from J; bases not matched to a gene: 9. CDR3 region: CASSLSLAGTYNGELFF. DNA for the CDR3: TGTGCCAGCAGTTTATCGCTAGCGGGAACATACAACGGGGAGCTGTTTTTT.

The V gene is TRBV12-3 or TRBV12-4, the J gene TRBJ2-1, with 9 bases matching TRBD2. V gave up 6 bases and J gave up 8 bases; unmatched junction bases: 14. The CDR3 covers 16 residues. The CDR3 coding sequence is TGTGCCAGCAGCCTACAATTTAGCGGGAGTATCGATGAGCAGTTCTTC. Translation: CASSLQFSGSIDEQFF.

In nucleotides, the CDR3 is TGTGCCAGCAGTGAATGGGGGGAGGACTACGAGCAGTACTTC. Translating it yields CASSEWGEDYEQYF. The rearrangement links TRBV2 to TRBJ2-7; tentative D call: TRBD2 (6 bases). Per germline, CDR1 SNHLY and CDR2 FYNNEI. V lost 2 bases to trimming and J lost 3 bases, with 11 bases between them. This CDR3 spans 14 amino acids. Filled out from reference TRBV2 and TRBJ2-7, the complete variable domain reads EPEVTQTPSHQVTQMGQEVILRCVPISNHLYFYWYRQILGQKVEFLVSFYNNEISEKSEIFDDQFSVERPDGSNFTLKIRSTKLEDSAMYFCASSEWGEDYEQYFGPGTRLTVT.

V gene TRBV12-3 or TRBV12-4 combines with J gene TRBJ1-1; D not resolved. Trimming stripped 5 bases from V and 1 base from J, with 11 bases between. The CDR3 is 14 residues long. CDR3 nucleotides: TGTGCCAGCAGTCCCGGACTCGGGAACACTGAAGCTTTCTTT. Translating it yields CASSPGLGNTEAFF.

This chain uses TRBV4-3 with TRBJ2-3; 8 nucleotides match TRBD2. CDR1 and CDR2 from the germline V gene are LGHNA and YSLEER. J lost 1 base, V lost 4 bases, and 7 bases had no gene match. CDR3 length: 16 residues. The DNA of the CDR3 is TGCGCCAGCAGCCTTCGGGGGGGTCGCGGCACAGATACGCAGTATTTT. Translation gives CASSLRGGRGTDTQYF.

This clonotype was detected a few times. This chain connects TRBV25-1 to TRBJ1-6; TRBD1 is a possible D gene (5 bases). Germline-derived CDR1 and CDR2 are MGHDK and SYGVNS. The ends were cut back, 1 base at V and 10 bases at J, with 14 bases in the middle. The CDR3 has 15 amino acids. CDR3 in DNA: TGTGCCAGCAGTGAATCGGGCAGGGCCGAATCACCCCTCCACTTT. This gives the protein CASSESGRAESPLHF.

This clonotype was picked up a small number of times. This sequence joins TRBV6-1 and TRBJ2-3, with D possibly matching TRBD2 (6 bases). There are 14 residues in the CDR3. Trimming pared 5 bases from V and 6 bases from J, leaving 15 bases between. Per germline, CDR1 MNHNS and CDR2 SASEGT. CDR3 amino acids: CASSRARRADTQYF. CDR3 nucleotides: TGTGCCAGCAGTCGGGCCCGGAGGGCGGATACGCAGTATTTT.